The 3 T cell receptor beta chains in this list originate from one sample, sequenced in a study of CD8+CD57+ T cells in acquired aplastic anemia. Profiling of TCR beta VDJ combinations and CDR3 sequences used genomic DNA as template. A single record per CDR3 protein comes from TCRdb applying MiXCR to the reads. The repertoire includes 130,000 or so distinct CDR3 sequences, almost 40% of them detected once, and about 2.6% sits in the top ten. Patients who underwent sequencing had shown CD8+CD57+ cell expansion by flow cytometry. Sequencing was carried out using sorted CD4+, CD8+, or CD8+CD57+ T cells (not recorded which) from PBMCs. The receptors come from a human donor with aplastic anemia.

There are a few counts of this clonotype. DNA for the CDR3: TGTGCCAGCAGTTACGGTGGGGGAACCGGCGGTGAAAAACTGTTTTTT. This translates into CASSYGGGTGGEKLFF. The V and J genes are TRBV6-5 and TRBJ1-4, with D possibly matching TRBD1 (5 bases). This CDR3 is 16 amino acids long. The germline gives CDR1 MNHEY, CDR2 SVGAGI. V was clipped by 2 bases and J by 7 bases, with 17 bases between them.

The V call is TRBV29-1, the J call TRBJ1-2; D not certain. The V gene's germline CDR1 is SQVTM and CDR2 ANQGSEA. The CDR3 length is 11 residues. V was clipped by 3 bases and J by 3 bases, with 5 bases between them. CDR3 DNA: TGCAGCGTTGACAGTTACTATGGCTACACCTTC. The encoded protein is CSVDSYYGYTF.

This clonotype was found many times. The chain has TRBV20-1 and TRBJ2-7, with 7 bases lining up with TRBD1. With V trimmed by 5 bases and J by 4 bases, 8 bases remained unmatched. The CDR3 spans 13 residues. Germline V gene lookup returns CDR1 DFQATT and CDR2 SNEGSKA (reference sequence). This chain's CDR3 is CSARRGQLYEQYF. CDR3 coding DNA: TGCAGTGCTCGCAGGGGACAGTTATACGAGCAGTACTTC.